The T cell receptor beta chain described here comes from a study of regulatory T cells in long-lasting Graves disease. iRepertoire HTBI primers and Arm-PCR of CDR3 regions built TCR beta libraries. In TCRdb, the multiplex PCR reads were re-called with MiXCR into one record per CDR3 protein. The sample has about 320,000 distinct CDR3 sequences; over 15% are singletons. Described time point: newly diagnosed GD, antithyroid drugs for less than 3 months. The TCR library was made from RNA extracted from PBMCs. An endocrinology department in Xi'an, China, supplied the patients. EDTA tubes received about 9.3 milliliters of collected peripheral blood. With respect to this clonotype: The antigen is undetermined.

Study outcomes and limitations: Analysis covered peripheral blood alone, not thyroid tissue.

The J segment lost 0 bases and the V segment lost 6 bases, leaving 5 bases of the junction unmatched. CDR1 and CDR2 from the germline V gene are LNHDA and SQIVND (reference sequence). This CDR3 has 14 amino acids. The material sequenced was peripheral blood mononuclear cells (PBMCs), taken at new diagnosis, from a patient treated with antithyroid drugs. V is TRBV19 and J is TRBJ2-7, with 7 bases lining up with TRBD2. The sequence was obtained from a female donor with Graves disease. The CDR3: CASRQGGSSYEQYF. In DNA form, the CDR3 reads TGTGCCAGTAGGCAGGGAGGGAGCTCCTACGAGCAGTACTTC.